This T cell receptor beta chain was found in a study of OX40 agonist ivuxolimab in advanced cancers. As for the study in general: Every 2 weeks, patients received ivuxolimab intravenously, dosed at 0.01 to 10 mg/kg. Study-wide results and caveats: Clonal expansion was among the lowest in partial responders at 0.1-3.0 mg/kg, especially CD8+.

On this clone: Antigen unknown.

Clones were read by immunoSEQ multiplex PCR, and TCRdb kept only the in-frame ones, dropping some. The sample lists tens of thousands of clones, 83% occurring once. This CDR3 is built from 15 residues. Germline V gene lookup returns CDR1 LNHDA and CDR2 SQIVND (reference sequence). Trimming took 5 bases from V and 5 from J; bases not matched to a gene: 9. The sequencing used CD4+ or CD8+ T cells sorted from blood, collected in a trial of the OX40 agonist ivuxolimab. The chain links TRBV19 to TRBJ1-5, with TRBD1 matching over 7 bases. The origin of this receptor is an adult with an advanced solid tumor such as melanoma, head and neck, liver or kidney cancer. The CDR3 loop is CASSDRETGYQPQHF. CDR3 DNA sequence: TGTGCCAGTAGTGACAGGGAGACGGGGTATCAGCCCCAGCATTTT.